The 32 T cell receptor beta chains listed next were all sequenced from one sample in a study of T cell repertoires in cytomegalovirus infection. These TCRs' antigens remain unknown. TCRdb re-called the reads through MiXCR, storing one row per CDR3 protein. Of about 160,000 distinct CDR3 sequences in the sample, roughly 22% were seen once. Sequencing was performed on CD8+ T cells from cultured PBMCs, taken from culture after CMV antigen stimulation. The receptors come from a human donor in good health (CMV status not recorded). Some clones in this sample may be carry-over from other donors' samples.

The CDR3 spells CASSPGENTEAFF. DNA of the CDR3: TGTGCCAGCAGTCCAGGGGAAAACACTGAAGCTTTCTTT. The chain has TRBV6-2 or TRBV6-3 and TRBJ1-1; tentatively, D is TRBD1 (6 bases). The CDR3 is 13 residues long. Germline V gene data show CDR1 as MNHEY and CDR2 as SVGEGT. Trimming stripped 5 bases from V and 2 bases from J, with 9 bases between.

The V gene is TRBV7-8, the J gene TRBJ2-7; a weak D match, TRBD2 (7 bases). With 0 bases removed from V and 4 bases from J, the gap between germline ends came to 13 bases. Germline CDR1 and CDR2: SGHVS and FQNEAQ. This CDR3 is 15 amino acids long. The CDR3 is CASSLASGEGYEQYF. The CDR3 nucleotides read TGTGCCAGCAGCTTAGCGTCAGGGGAGGGTTACGAGCAGTACTTC.

This clonotype has only a few counts. V is TRBV12-3 or TRBV12-4 and J is TRBJ2-3; 10 bases are a match to TRBD2. V lost 7 bases to trimming and J lost 5 bases; unmatched junction nucleotides: 6. The CDR3 consists of 14 residues. In nucleotides, the CDR3 is TGTGCCAGCAAAAAGCGGGGGGGAAGAGATACGCAGTATTTT. Its protein product is CASKKRGGRDTQYF.

This chain joins TRBV7-2 and TRBJ2-7; no clear D gene. The germline V gene has CDR1 SGHTA and CDR2 FQGNSA. This CDR3 has 13 amino acids. Trimming shortened V by 2 bases and J by 5 bases, and 10 bases separated the two germline ends. CDR3: CASSLTLQDEQYF. DNA of the CDR3: TGTGCCAGCAGCTTAACGTTGCAGGACGAGCAGTACTTC.

The chain is built from TRBV12-3 or TRBV12-4 and TRBJ1-4; unclear D gene. The CDR3 totals 17 residues. Trimming took off 7 bases at V and 0 bases at J, with 18 bases between the two ends. The CDR3: CASKKDGRVATNEKLFF. The CDR3 DNA reads TGTGCCAGCAAAAAAGACGGCCGAGTCGCAACTAATGAAAAACTGTTTTTT.

The chain employs TRBV7-8 and TRBJ1-4; D is perhaps TRBD1 (5 bases). Germline V CDR1 and CDR2: SGHVS, FQNEAQ. V lost 5 bases, J lost 10 bases, and 17 bases lay in between. This CDR3 region has 14 residues. This CDR3 reads CASSLPRAGTKLFF. The CDR3 DNA reads as TGTGCCAGCAGCCTCCCGCGCGCCGGGACAAAACTGTTTTTT.

This clonotype appeared a few times. This chain links TRBV7-2 with TRBJ2-2, with D unclear. The germline gives CDR1 SGHTA, CDR2 FQGNSA. There are 14 residues in the CDR3. V lost 1 base to trimming and J lost 7 bases, with 10 bases between them. CDR3 protein: CASSLVDVGGELFF. The CDR3, as DNA: TGTGCCAGCAGCTTAGTTGACGTTGGCGGGGAGCTGTTTTTT.

V gene TRBV7-9 combines with J gene TRBJ2-7; D is possibly TRBD2 (5 bases). V shed 5 bases and J shed 5 bases, with 16 bases lying between them. This CDR3 region has 14 residues. Germline V gives CDR1 SEHNR, CDR2 FQNEAQ (reference sequence). CDR3 in amino acids: CASSPDKRFHEQYF. The CDR3 bases are TGTGCCAGCAGCCCCGACAAGCGGTTTCACGAGCAGTACTTC.

CDR3 nucleotide sequence: TGTGCCAGCAGCTTCGGGGAGACTGAAGCTTTCTTT. Translating gives CASSFGETEAFF. V and J are TRBV7-9 and TRBJ1-1; D is unclear. The CDR3 extends over 12 amino acids. CDR1 SEHNR and CDR2 FQNEAQ come from the germline V gene (reference sequence). V lost 3 bases, J lost 5 bases, and 7 bases lay in between. The whole variable domain, filled in from reference TRBV7-9 and TRBJ1-1, reads DTGVSQNPRHKITKRGQNVTFRCDPISEHNRLYWYRQTLGQGPEFLTYFQNEAQLEKSRLLSDRFSAERPKGSFSTLEIQRTEQGDSAMYLCASSFGETEAFFGQGTRLTVV.

This clonotype has more than one count but fewer than ten. The V and J genes are TRBV7-9 and TRBJ2-5; 7 nucleotides line up with TRBD1. The CDR3 is 15 amino acids. Trimming at V came to 5 bases and at J to 3 bases, leaving 9 bases not matched to a gene. Germline assignment: CDR1 SEHNR and CDR2 FQNEAQ (reference sequence). CDR3 region: CASSLRIGTEETQYF. CDR3 coding DNA: TGTGCCAGCAGCCTAAGAATTGGGACAGAAGAGACCCAGTACTTC.

Concerning this clonotype itself: A junction end diverges from the germline sequence, so it may reflect a read error. The genes are TRBV7-8 and TRBJ2-3; TRBD1 is a possible D gene (6 bases). Germline values: CDR1 SGHVS, CDR2 FQNEAQ. CDR3 size: 18 residues. The CDR3 spells CASSLAPGDILGADTLYF. The CDR3 DNA sequence: TGTGCCAGCAGCTTAGCGCCCGGGGACATCCTCGGGGCAGATACGCTGTATTTT.

This clonotype has only a few counts. This chain links TRBV7-2 with TRBJ1-2; perhaps TRBD1 as D (6 bases). The CDR3 runs 16 residues. CDR1 and CDR2 from the germline V gene are SGHTA and FQGNSA. V was cut by 3 bases and J by 4 bases, with 18 bases left in between. The CDR3 DNA reads TGTGCCAGCAGCTTTCGCCCAGGGGCCGCTGTCTATGGCTACACCTTC. Translating it yields CASSFRPGAAVYGYTF.

J is TRBJ2-7 and V is TRBV20-1; the D is unclear. Germline loops: CDR1 DFQATT, CDR2 SNEGSKA (reference sequence). The CDR3 consists of 13 residues. V was trimmed by 0 bases and J by 2 bases, leaving 8 bases between them. CDR3 DNA sequence: TGCAGTGCTAGAGATCGAGGCCCCTACGAGCAGTACTTC. Protein product: CSARDRGPYEQYF.

The CDR3 is CASSYPTNRARLSTDTQYF. DNA for the CDR3: TGTGCCAGCAGTTATCCCACCAACAGGGCCCGACTTAGCACAGATACGCAGTATTTT. The chain recombines TRBV7-9 with TRBJ2-3, with a weak D call TRBD1 (6 bases). V lost 6 bases and J lost 0, with 25 bases in between. The CDR3 spans 19 residues. Germline loops: CDR1 SEHNR, CDR2 FQNEAQ (reference sequence).

This clonotype showed up just a few times. This chain connects TRBV27 to TRBJ1-1, with D uncertain. V was shortened by 3 bases and J by 1 base, with 6 bases between the two germline ends. CDR3 size: 13 residues. CDR1 is MNHEY and CDR2 is SMNVEV in the germline V gene (reference sequence). The CDR3 sequence is CASSFVGNTEAFF. DNA of the CDR3: TGTGCCAGCAGTTTCGTAGGGAACACTGAAGCTTTCTTT.

This clonotype was detected a few times. This chain uses TRBV6-1 with TRBJ1-5, with 7 bases fitting TRBD1. CDR1 is MNHNS, CDR2 SASEGT, per germline. There are 15 residues in the CDR3. Trimming removed 6 bases from V and 2 bases from J; junction bases left unmatched: 7. Here the CDR3 reads CASSPADRGNQPQHF. Here the CDR3 DNA reads TGTGCCAGCAGCCCCGCTGACAGGGGCAATCAGCCCCAGCATTTT.

The J gene is TRBJ2-5, the V gene TRBV9, with unresolved D. This CDR3 has 15 amino acids. Per germline, CDR1 SGDLS and CDR2 YYNGEE. Trimming took off 4 bases at V and 1 base at J, with 14 bases between the two ends. CDR3 protein: CASSTRPLLQETQYF. The CDR3 DNA reads TGTGCCAGCAGCACGCGACCTTTACTCCAAGAGACCCAGTACTTC.

This chain joins TRBV7-2 and TRBJ2-3, with 10 bases matching TRBD1. CDR1 and CDR2 (germline): SGHTA, FQGNSA. The CDR3 sequence is 16 residues long. V lost 5 bases and J lost 2; bases outside the gene matches: 7. CDR3 in amino acids: CASSPGTGALTDTQYF. In DNA, the CDR3 is TGTGCCAGCAGCCCAGGGACAGGGGCCCTCACAGATACGCAGTATTTT.

V and J are TRBV12-3 or TRBV12-4 and TRBJ1-1; no definite D call. V shed 10 bases and J shed 2 bases, with 14 bases lying between them. The CDR3 consists of 13 residues. CDR3 protein: CATSRSGNTEAFF. The CDR3 nucleotides read TGTGCCACCTCCCGGTCGGGAAACACTGAAGCTTTCTTT.

V is TRBV20-1 and J is TRBJ1-1; D perhaps matches TRBD1 (6 bases). The germline V and J ends were trimmed by 0 bases and 6 bases, with 14 bases remaining between them. Per germline, CDR1 DFQATT and CDR2 SNEGSKA (reference sequence). The CDR3 extends over 14 amino acids. In DNA form, the CDR3 reads TGCAGTGCTAGAGATGGAACAGGGAGCGCTGAAGCTTTCTTT. It specifies CSARDGTGSAEAFF.

The chain uses TRBV12-5 and TRBJ2-5; the D is unclear. CDR1 is LGHNT and CDR2 is FRNRAP in the germline V gene. V lost 1 base to trimming and J lost 1 base, with 7 bases between them. There are 14 residues in the CDR3. CDR3 DNA sequence: TGTGCTAGTGGTTTGGACATATTCCAAGAGACCCAGTACTTC. Its protein product is CASGLDIFQETQYF.

The chain has TRBV7-9 and TRBJ1-3; no definite D call. Per germline, CDR1 SEHNR and CDR2 FQNEAQ (reference sequence). There are 16 residues in the CDR3. Trimming stripped 5 bases from V and 0 bases from J, with 14 bases between. CDR3 loop: CASSTSLGGSGNTIYF. As DNA, the CDR3 is TGTGCCAGCAGCACCTCCCTGGGAGGCTCTGGAAACACCATATATTTT. The full variable domain, rest sourced from reference TRBV7-9 and TRBJ1-3, is DTGVSQNPRHKITKRGQNVTFRCDPISEHNRLYWYRQTLGQGPEFLTYFQNEAQLEKSRLLSDRFSAERPKGSFSTLEIQRTEQGDSAMYLCASSTSLGGSGNTIYFGEGSWLTVV.

This chain joins TRBV7-6 and TRBJ2-1; 7 bases are shared with TRBD2. V shed 0 bases and J 10 bases; nucleotides not matched to a gene: 0. The CDR3 spans 12 residues. Germline V gives CDR1 SGHVS, CDR2 FNYEAQ. DNA for the CDR3: TGTGCCAGCAGCTTAGCGGGACTAGAGCAGTTCTTC. It is translated as CASSLAGLEQFF.

The V call is TRBV7-6, the J call TRBJ2-7; 9 nucleotides match TRBD1. Germline assignment: CDR1 SGHVS and CDR2 FNYEAQ. The CDR3 has 15 amino acids. The V and J ends lost 5 bases and 6 bases, in that order; junction bases with no gene match: 11. The CDR3 sequence: CASSQYRDRVGEQYF. Here the CDR3 DNA reads TGTGCCAGCAGCCAATACCGGGACAGGGTTGGCGAGCAGTACTTC.

V gene TRBV27 combines with J gene TRBJ2-2; a possible D gene is TRBD2 (6 bases). Between the trimmed V and J ends, which lost 7 bases and 6 bases, there was a span of 12 bases. From germline, CDR1 is MNHEY and CDR2 SMNVEV (reference sequence). The CDR3 is made up of 13 amino acids. CDR3 residues: CASIGGVAGELFF. CDR3 bases: TGTGCCAGCATCGGGGGAGTCGCCGGGGAGCTGTTTTTT.

The chain combines TRBV10-3 with TRBJ1-5; maybe TRBD1 (5 bases). The germline V and J ends were trimmed by 2 bases and 6 bases, with 14 bases remaining between them. The CDR3 runs 15 residues. CDR1 is ENHRY, CDR2 SYGVKD, per germline. CDR3 in amino acids: CAISEDRLASQPQHF. CDR3 bases: TGTGCCATCAGTGAGGACAGATTAGCGTCTCAGCCCCAGCATTTT.

J is TRBJ1-3 and V is TRBV15; 11 bases agree with TRBD1. Germline assignment: CDR1 LNHNV and CDR2 YYDKDF (reference sequence). The ends lost 3 bases at V and 4 bases at J; junction bases unmatched: 2. The CDR3 has 15 amino acids. CDR3 sequence (DNA): TGTGCCACCAGCAGGGACAGGGGGCCCGGAAACACCATATATTTT. This translates into CATSRDRGPGNTIYF.

The J gene is TRBJ2-7, the V gene TRBV5-6; D ambiguous. The germline V gene encodes CDR1 SGHDT and CDR2 YYEEEE. V shed 6 bases and J shed 6 bases, with 10 bases lying between them. This CDR3 comprises 11 residues. The CDR3 nucleotides read TGTGCCAGCACCCTTGGGCGCGAGCAGTACTTC. This sequence encodes CASTLGREQYF.

This clonotype has more than one count but fewer than ten. As DNA, the CDR3 is TGTGCCAGCAGCTACGGGGCGGGCGAGCAGTACTTC. Its translation is CASSYGAGEQYF. The rearrangement links TRBV7-2 to TRBJ2-7, with D tentatively TRBD1 or TRBD2 (5 bases each). Germline lookup yields CDR1 SGHTA and CDR2 FQGNSA. Trimming took 4 bases from V and 6 from J, leaving 10 bases between them. The CDR3 has 12 residues.

This clonotype was picked up a small number of times. The gene calls are TRBV4-1 and TRBJ2-3; the D is unclear. The CDR3 is made up of 15 amino acids. Trimming pared 0 bases from V and 6 bases from J, leaving 13 bases between. CDR1 and CDR2 from the germline V gene are MGHRA and YSYEKL. CDR3 DNA: TGCGCCAGCAGCCAAGAGCTCCAGTCATTGGATACGCAGTATTTT. Translation gives CASSQELQSLDTQYF.

In this sample, this clonotype turned up once. The rearrangement joins TRBV20-1 to TRBJ1-2; D might be TRBD1 (5 bases). Trimming left V 4 bases short and J 1 base short, with 13 bases between. Germline V gene data show CDR1 as DFQATT and CDR2 as SNEGSKA (reference sequence). The CDR3 runs to 14 residues. The CDR3 nucleotides read TGCAGTGCTATTCGACAGAACAATAACTATGGCTACACCTTC. Translated, it gives CSAIRQNNNYGYTF.

The sample holds many counts of this clonotype. The chain joins TRBV7-9 to TRBJ1-2; 9 bases line up with TRBD1. Trimming removed 5 bases from V and 4 bases from J; junction bases left unmatched: 11. This CDR3 comprises 16 residues. CDR1 is SEHNR and CDR2 is FQNEAQ in the germline V gene (reference sequence). The CDR3: CASSPKSQGAGYGYTF. CDR3 DNA: TGTGCCAGCAGCCCAAAATCACAGGGGGCTGGCTATGGCTACACCTTC.